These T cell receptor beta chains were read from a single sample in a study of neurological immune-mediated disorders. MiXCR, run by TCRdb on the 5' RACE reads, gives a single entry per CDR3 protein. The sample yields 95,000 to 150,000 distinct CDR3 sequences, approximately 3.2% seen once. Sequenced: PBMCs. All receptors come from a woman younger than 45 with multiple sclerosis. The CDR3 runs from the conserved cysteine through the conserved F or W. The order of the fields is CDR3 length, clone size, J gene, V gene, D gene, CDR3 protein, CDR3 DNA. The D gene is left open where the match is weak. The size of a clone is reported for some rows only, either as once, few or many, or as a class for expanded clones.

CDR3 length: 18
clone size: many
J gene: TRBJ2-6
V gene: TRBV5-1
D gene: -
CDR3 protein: CASSLVSGSSSGANVLTF
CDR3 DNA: TGCGCCAGCAGCTTGGTCTCAGGCTCCAGCTCTGGGGCCAACGTCCTGACTTTC

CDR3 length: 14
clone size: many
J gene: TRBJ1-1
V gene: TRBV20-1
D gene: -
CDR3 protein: CSARGTTENTEAFF
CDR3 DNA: TGCAGTGCTAGAGGAACGACAGAGAACACTGAAGCTTTCTTT

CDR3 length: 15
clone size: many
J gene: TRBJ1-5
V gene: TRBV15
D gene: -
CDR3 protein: CATSRDKGLGQPQHF
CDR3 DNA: TGTGCCACCAGCAGAGATAAAGGGCTGGGCCAGCCCCAGCATTTT

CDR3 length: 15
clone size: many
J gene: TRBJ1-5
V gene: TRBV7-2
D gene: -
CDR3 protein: CASSSWPPGHQPQHF
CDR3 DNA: TGTGCCAGCAGCTCCTGGCCCCCGGGGCATCAGCCCCAGCATTTT

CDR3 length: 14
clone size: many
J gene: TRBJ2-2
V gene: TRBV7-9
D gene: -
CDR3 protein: CASSLELRSGELFF
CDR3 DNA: TGTGCCAGCAGCTTAGAATTGAGATCCGGGGAGCTGTTTTTT

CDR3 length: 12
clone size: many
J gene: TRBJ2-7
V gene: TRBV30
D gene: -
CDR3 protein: CAWSQSGEEQYF
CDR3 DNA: TGTGCCTGGAGTCAATCGGGAGAGGAGCAGTACTTC

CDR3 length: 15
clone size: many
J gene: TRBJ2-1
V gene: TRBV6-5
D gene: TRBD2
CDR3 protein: CASSYGTSGYNEQFF
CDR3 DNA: TGTGCCAGCAGTTATGGGACTAGCGGTTACAATGAGCAGTTCTTC

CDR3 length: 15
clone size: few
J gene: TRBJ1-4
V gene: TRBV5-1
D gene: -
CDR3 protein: CASSLGTALNEKLFF
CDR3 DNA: TGCGCCAGCAGCTTGGGGACAGCCCTTAATGAAAAACTGTTTTTT

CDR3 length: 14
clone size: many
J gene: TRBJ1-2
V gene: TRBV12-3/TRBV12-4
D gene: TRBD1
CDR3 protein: CASSRGDRGYGYTF
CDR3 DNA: TGTGCCAGCAGTCGCGGGGACAGGGGCTATGGCTACACCTTC

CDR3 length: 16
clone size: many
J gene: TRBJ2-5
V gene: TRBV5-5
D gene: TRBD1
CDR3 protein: CASSPRTGGGGETQYF
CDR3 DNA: TGTGCCAGCAGCCCCCGGACAGGGGGCGGGGGGGAGACCCAGTACTTC

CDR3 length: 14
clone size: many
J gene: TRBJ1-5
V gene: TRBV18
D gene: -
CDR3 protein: CASSRDRSNQPQHF
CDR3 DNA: TGTGCCAGCTCTCGGGACCGTAGCAATCAGCCCCAGCATTTT

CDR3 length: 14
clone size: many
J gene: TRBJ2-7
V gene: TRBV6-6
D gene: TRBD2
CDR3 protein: CASSSPGLAYEQYF
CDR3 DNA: TGTGCCAGCAGTTCCCCGGGACTAGCGTATGAGCAGTACTTC

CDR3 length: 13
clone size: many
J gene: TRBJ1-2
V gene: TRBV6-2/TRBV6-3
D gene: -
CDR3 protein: CASSYGPGYGYTF
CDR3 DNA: TGTGCCAGCAGTTACGGTCCCGGCTATGGCTACACCTTC

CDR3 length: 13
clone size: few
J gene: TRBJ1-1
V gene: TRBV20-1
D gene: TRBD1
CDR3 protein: CSARVQGESEAFF
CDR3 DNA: TGCAGTGCTAGAGTTCAGGGGGAGTCTGAAGCTTTCTTT

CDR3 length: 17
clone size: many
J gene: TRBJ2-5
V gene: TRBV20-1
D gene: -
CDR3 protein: CSARESIRDSARETQYF
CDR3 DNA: TGCAGTGCTAGAGAGAGTATACGAGATTCAGCTCGGGAGACCCAGTACTTC

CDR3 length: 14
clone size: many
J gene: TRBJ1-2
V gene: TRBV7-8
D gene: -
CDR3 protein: CASSAVGVGYGYTF
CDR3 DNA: TGTGCCAGCAGCGCAGTGGGGGTCGGCTATGGCTACACCTTC

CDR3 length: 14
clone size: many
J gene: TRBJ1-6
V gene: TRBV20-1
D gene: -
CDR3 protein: CSASPQVADSPLHF
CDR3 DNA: TGCAGTGCTAGCCCCCAGGTGGCGGATTCACCCCTCCACTTT

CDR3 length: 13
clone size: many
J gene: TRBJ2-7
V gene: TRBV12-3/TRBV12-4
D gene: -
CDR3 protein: CASSLQGPGEQYF
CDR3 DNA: TGTGCCAGCAGTTTACAGGGCCCGGGGGAGCAGTACTTC

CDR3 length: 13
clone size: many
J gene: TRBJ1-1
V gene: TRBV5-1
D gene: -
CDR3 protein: CASSLQDRTEAFF
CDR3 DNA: TGCGCCAGCAGCTTGCAGGATCGGACTGAAGCTTTCTTT

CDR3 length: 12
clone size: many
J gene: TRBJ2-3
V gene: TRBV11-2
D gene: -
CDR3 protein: CASSPGRDTQYF
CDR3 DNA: TGTGCCAGCAGCCCCGGTCGGGATACGCAGTATTTT

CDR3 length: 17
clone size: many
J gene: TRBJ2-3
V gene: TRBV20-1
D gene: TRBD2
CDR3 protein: CSASAGLAGGYTDTQYF
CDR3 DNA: TGCAGTGCTAGCGCGGGACTAGCGGGAGGGTACACAGATACGCAGTATTTT

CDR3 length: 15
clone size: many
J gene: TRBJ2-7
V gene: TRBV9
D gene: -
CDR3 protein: CASSVDGSGPYEQYF
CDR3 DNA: TGTGCCAGCAGCGTAGATGGGAGCGGACCCTACGAGCAGTACTTC

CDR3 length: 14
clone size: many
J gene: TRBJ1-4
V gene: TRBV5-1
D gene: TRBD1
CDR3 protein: CASSVTGMEEKLFF
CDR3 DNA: TGCGCCAGCAGCGTGACAGGGATGGAAGAAAAACTGTTTTTT

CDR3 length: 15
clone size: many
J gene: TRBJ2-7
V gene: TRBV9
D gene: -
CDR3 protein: CASSVEQEVGYEQYF
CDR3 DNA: TGTGCCAGCAGCGTAGAACAGGAGGTTGGCTACGAGCAGTACTTC

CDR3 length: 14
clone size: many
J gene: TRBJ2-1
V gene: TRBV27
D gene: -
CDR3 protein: CATLPPSSYNEQFF
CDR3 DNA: TGTGCCACCCTTCCACCGAGCTCCTACAATGAGCAGTTCTTC

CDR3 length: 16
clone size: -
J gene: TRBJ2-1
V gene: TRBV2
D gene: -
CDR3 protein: CASSLHGQGGSNEQFF
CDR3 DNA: TGTGCCAGCAGTCTTCACGGACAGGGAGGGTCTAATGAGCAGTTCTTC

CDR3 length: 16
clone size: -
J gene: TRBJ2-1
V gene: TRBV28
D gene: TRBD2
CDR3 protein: CASSTAGLAGGNEQFF
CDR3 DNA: TGTGCCAGCAGCACTGCCGGACTAGCGGGGGGTAATGAGCAGTTCTTC

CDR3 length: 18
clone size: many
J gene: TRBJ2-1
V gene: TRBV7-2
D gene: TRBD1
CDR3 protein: CASSLVRDRGYSYNEQFF
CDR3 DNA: TGTGCCAGCAGCTTAGTTAGGGACAGGGGGTATTCCTACAATGAGCAGTTCTTC

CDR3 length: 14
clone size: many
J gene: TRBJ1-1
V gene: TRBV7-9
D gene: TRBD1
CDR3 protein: CASSKGQGFTEAFF
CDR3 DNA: TGTGCCAGCAGCAAGGGACAGGGCTTCACTGAAGCTTTCTTT

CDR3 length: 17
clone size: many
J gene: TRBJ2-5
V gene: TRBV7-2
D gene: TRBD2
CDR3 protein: CASSLARLAITQETQYF
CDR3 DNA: TGTGCCAGCAGCCTCGCTCGACTAGCAATTACTCAAGAGACCCAGTACTTC

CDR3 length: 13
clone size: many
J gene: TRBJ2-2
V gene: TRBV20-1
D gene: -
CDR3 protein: CSARTAWTGELFF
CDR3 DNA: TGCAGTGCTAGGACAGCCTGGACCGGGGAGCTGTTTTTT

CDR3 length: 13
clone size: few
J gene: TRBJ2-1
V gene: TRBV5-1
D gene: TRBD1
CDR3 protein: CASSDRGGREQFF
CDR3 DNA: TGCGCCAGCAGCGACAGGGGAGGACGTGAGCAGTTCTTC

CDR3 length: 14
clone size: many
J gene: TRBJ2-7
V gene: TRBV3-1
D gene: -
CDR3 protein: CASSPRAYSYEQYF
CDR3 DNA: TGTGCCAGCAGCCCCCGGGCTTACTCCTACGAGCAGTACTTC

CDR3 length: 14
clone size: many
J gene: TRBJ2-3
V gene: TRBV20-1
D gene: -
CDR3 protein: CSAQTRGALDTQYF
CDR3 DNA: TGCAGTGCCCAGACCCGGGGGGCGTTAGATACGCAGTATTTT